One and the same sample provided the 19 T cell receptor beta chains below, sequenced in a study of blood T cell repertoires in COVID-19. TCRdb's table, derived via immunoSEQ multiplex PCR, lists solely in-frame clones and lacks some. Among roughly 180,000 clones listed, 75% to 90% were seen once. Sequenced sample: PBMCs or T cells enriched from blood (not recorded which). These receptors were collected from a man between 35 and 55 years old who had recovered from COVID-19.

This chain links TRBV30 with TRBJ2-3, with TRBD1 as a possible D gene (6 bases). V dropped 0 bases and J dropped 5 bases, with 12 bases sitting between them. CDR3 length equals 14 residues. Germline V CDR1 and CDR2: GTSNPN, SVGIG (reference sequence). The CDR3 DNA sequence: TGTGCCTGGAGTGTCACAGGGATTGGAGATACGCAGTATTTT. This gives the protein CAWSVTGIGDTQYF. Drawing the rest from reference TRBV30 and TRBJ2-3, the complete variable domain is SQTIHQWPATLVQPVGSPLSLECTVEGTSNPNLYWYRQAAGRGLQLLFYSVGIGQISSEVPQNLSASRPQDRQFILSSKKLLLSDSGFYLCAWSVTGIGDTQYFGPGTRLTVL.

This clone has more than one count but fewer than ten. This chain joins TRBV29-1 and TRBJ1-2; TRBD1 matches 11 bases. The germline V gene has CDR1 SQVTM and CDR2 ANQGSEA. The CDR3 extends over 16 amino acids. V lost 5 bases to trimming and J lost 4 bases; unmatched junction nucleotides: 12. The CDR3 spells CSVRYRTGGWGYGYTF. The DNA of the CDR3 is TGCAGCGTTAGATACAGGACAGGGGGCTGGGGCTATGGCTACACCTTC.

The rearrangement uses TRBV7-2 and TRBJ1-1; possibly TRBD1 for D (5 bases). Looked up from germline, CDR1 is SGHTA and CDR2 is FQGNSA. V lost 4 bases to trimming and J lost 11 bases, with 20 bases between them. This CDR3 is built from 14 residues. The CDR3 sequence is CASSSGTPNGRAFF. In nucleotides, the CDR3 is TGTGCCAGCAGCTCCGGGACGCCTAACGGGAGGGCTTTCTTT.

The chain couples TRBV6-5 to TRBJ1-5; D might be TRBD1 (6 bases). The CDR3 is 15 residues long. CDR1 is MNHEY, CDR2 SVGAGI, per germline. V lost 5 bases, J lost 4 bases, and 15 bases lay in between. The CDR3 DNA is TGTGCCAGCAGTCAGGCGGTACAGGGAAATCAGCCCCAGCATTTT. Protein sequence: CASSQAVQGNQPQHF.

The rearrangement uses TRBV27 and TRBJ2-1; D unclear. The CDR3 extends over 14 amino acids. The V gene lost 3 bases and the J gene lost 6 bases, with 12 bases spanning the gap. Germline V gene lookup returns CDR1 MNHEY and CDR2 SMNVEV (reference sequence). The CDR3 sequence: CASSLSGPSNEQFF. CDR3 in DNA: TGTGCCAGCAGTTTGTCAGGCCCCTCCAATGAGCAGTTCTTC.

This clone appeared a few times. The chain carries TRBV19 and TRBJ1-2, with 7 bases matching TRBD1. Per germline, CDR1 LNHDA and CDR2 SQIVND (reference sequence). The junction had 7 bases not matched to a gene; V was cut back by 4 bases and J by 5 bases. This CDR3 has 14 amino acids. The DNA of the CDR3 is TGTGCCAGTAGTAGGCGGCAGGGGGAATATGGCTACACCTTC. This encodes CASSRRQGEYGYTF.

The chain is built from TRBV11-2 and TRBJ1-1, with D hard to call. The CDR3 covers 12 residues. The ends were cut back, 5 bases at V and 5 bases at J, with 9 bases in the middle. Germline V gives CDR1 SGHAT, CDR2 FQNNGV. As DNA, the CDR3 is TGTGCCAGCAGCCCCACAAGTACTGAAGCTTTCTTT. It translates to CASSPTSTEAFF.

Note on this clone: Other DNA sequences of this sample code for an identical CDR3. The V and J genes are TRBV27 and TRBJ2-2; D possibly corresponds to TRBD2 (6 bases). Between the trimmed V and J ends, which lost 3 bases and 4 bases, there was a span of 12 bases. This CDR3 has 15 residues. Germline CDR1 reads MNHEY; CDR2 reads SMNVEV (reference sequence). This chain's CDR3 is CASSFGGVPTGELFF. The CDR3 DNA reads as TGTGCCAGCAGTTTCGGGGGAGTCCCCACCGGGGAGCTGTTTTTT.

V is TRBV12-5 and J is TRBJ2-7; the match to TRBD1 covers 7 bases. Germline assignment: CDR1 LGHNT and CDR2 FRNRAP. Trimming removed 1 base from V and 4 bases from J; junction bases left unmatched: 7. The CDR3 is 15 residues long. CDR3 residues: CASGLDLTGSYEQYF. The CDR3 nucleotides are TGTGCTAGTGGTTTGGACTTGACAGGGTCATACGAGCAGTACTTC.

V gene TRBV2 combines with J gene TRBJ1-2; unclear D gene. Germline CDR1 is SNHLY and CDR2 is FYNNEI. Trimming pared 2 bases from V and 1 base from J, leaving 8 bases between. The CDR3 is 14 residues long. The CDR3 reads CASSESGDNYGYTF. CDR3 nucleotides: TGTGCCAGCAGTGAAAGCGGGGATAACTATGGCTACACCTTC.

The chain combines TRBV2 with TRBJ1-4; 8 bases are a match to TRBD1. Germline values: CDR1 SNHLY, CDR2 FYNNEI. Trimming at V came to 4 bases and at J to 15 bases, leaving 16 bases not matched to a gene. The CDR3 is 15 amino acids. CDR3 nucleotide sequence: TGTGCCAGCAGTGCCATCGGGACAGGTGTGGGTCCGTTGTTTTTT. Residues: CASSAIGTGVGPLFF. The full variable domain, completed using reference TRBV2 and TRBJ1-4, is EPEVTQTPSHQVTQMGQEVILRCVPISNHLYFYWYRQILGQKVEFLVSFYNNEISEKSEIFDDQFSVERPDGSNFTLKIRSTKLEDSAMYFCASSAIGTGVGPLFFGSGTQLSVL.

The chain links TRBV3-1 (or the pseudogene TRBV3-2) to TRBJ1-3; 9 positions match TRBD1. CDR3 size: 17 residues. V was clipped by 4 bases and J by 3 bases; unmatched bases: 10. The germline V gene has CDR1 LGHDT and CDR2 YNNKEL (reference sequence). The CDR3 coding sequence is TGTGCCAGCAGCCCAGGGACAGGGAACCTCTTTGGAAACACCATATATTTT. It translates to CASSPGTGNLFGNTIYF.

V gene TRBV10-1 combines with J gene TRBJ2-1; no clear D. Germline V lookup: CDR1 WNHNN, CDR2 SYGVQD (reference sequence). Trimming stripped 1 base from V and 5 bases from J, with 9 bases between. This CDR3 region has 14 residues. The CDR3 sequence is CASSEYSGNNEQFF. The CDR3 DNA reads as TGCGCCAGCAGTGAGTATTCAGGAAACAATGAGCAGTTCTTC.

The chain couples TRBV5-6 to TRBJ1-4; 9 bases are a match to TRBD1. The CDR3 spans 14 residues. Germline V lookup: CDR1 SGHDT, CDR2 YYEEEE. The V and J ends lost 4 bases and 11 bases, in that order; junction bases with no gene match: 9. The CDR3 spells CASSSGQGSFKLFF. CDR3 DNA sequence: TGTGCCAGCAGCAGCGGACAGGGGAGTTTTAAACTGTTTTTT.

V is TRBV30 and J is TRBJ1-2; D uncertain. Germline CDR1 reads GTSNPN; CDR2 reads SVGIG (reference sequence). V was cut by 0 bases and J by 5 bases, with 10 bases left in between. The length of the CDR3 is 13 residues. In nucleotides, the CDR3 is TGTGCCTGGAGTGTACGAGACGGGTATGGCTACACCTTC. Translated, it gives CAWSVRDGYGYTF. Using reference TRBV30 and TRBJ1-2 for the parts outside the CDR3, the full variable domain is SQTIHQWPATLVQPVGSPLSLECTVEGTSNPNLYWYRQAAGRGLQLLFYSVGIGQISSEVPQNLSASRPQDRQFILSSKKLLLSDSGFYLCAWSVRDGYGYTFGSGTRLTVV.

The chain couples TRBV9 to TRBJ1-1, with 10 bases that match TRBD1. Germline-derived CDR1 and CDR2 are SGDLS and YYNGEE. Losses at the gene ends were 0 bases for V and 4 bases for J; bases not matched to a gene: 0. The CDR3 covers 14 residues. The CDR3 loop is CASSVGQGATEAFF. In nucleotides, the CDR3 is TGTGCCAGCAGCGTAGGACAGGGGGCCACTGAAGCTTTCTTT.

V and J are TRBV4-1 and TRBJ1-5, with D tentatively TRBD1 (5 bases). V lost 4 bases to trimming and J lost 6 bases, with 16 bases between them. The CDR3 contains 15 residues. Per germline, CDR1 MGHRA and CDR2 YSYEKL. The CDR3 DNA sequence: TGCGCCAGCAGCCCCAGCCGGGAGGGGTTTCAGCCCCAGCATTTT. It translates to CASSPSREGFQPQHF.

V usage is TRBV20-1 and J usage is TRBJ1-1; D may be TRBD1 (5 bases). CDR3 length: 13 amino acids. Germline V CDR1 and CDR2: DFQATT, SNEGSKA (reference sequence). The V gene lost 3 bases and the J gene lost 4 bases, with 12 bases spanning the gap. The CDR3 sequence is CSASYRTITEAFF. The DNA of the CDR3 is TGCAGTGCTAGTTACAGGACTATCACTGAAGCTTTCTTT.

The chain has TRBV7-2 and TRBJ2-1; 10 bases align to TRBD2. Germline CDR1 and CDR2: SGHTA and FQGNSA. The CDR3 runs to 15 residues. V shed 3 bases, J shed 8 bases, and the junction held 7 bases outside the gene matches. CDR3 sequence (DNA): TGTGCCAGCAGCTTTAGACTAGCGGGCTTCGATGAGCAGTTCTTC. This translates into CASSFRLAGFDEQFF.